This T cell receptor (beta chain) was identified during a study of blood T cells in healthy people across ages. Overall study findings and caveats: Aged donors had fewer naive CD4+ cells and lower diversity than long-lived donors.

CDR3 length equals 13 residues. Germline CDR1 is SGDLS and CDR2 is YYNGEE. Trimming took off 3 bases at V and 0 bases at J, with 5 bases between the two ends. It was with a sample-barcoded 5' primer and a J-beta primer mix that a second PCR of about 6 to 11 cycles was run. TCRdb passed the 5' RACE reads through MiXCR, listing each CDR3 protein once. The table has hundreds of thousands of distinct CDR3 sequences, approximately 53% seen once. With respect to this clonotype: The antigen is undetermined.

The rearrangement links TRBV9 to TRBJ2-3; D unresolved. The sequenced sample consisted of blood. This sequence was found in a man aged 35-49 years in good health. The CDR3 DNA is TGTGCCAGCAGCGCGCGAAGCACAGATACGCAGTATTTT. Its translation is CASSARSTDTQYF. Full variable domain (outside the CDR3, taken from reference TRBV9 and TRBJ2-3): DSGVTQTPKHLITATGQRVTLRCSPRSGDLSVYWYQQSLDQGLQFLIQYYNGEERAKGNILERFSAQQFPDLHSELNLSSLELGDSALYFCASSARSTDTQYFGPGTRLTVL.